This T cell receptor beta chain was profiled in a study of regulatory T cells in long-lasting Graves disease. General observations from the study: Rather than thyroid tissue, only peripheral blood underwent study.

V lost 4 bases, J lost 9 bases, and 10 bases lay in between. Germline V gene lookup returns CDR1 LGHDT and CDR2 YNNKEL (reference sequence). The CDR3 loop spans 13 amino acids. In regard to this clonotype: The antigen is unknown.

Time point indicated: newly diagnosed GD, antithyroid drugs for less than 3 months. Isolated PBMC RNA provided the starting material for the TCR library. TCR beta libraries were built with iRepertoire HTBI primers and Arm-PCR of CDR3 regions. TCRdb passed the multiplex PCR reads through MiXCR, listing each CDR3 protein once. This sample has around 480,000 distinct CDR3 sequences, with 15% to 20% found just once. This same sample was also part of a study on T cells in Graves' hyperthyroidism and ophthalmopathy.

The V and J genes are TRBV3-1 and TRBJ1-6; D unclear. Material: peripheral blood mononuclear cells (PBMCs), obtained at new diagnosis, from a patient treated with antithyroid drugs. The clonotype comes from a woman aged 40-65 years with Graves disease. CDR3 in DNA: TGTGCCAGCAGCCGAGGATCAGGTTCACCCCTCCACTTT. This gives the protein CASSRGSGSPLHF. The full variable domain, its missing parts supplied by reference TRBV3-1 and TRBJ1-6, is DTAVSQTPKYLVTQMGNDKSIKCEQNLGHDTMYWYKQDSKKFLKIMFSYNNKELIINETVPNRFSPKSPDKAHLNLHINSLELGDSAVYFCASSRGSGSPLHFGNGTRLTVT.